This paragraph reports one TCR beta chain. Antigen: not known. The record originates from a study of T cell responses to AZD1222 COVID-19 vaccine. Findings and caveats of the study: With two AZD1222 doses given, Spike-specific TCR breadth and depth both rose. Among AZD1222 vaccinees, only 5 or 6 were seropositive at baseline. Variant regions that are unmutated are reportedly the target of nearly half of spike-specific TCRs. Most donors were white British and more were female, and clonal diversity was possibly underestimated.

The CDR3 extends over 15 amino acids. CDR1 is SGHTA, CDR2 FQGNSA, per germline. V was clipped by 5 bases and J by 4 bases, with 14 bases between them. Sequencing was performed with immunoSEQ multiplex PCR; in TCRdb, only in-frame clones are kept and a portion is missing. The top ten hold roughly 4.5% of the sample, which has around 150,000 clones, 92% seen once. The gene calls are TRBV7-2 and TRBJ2-2; D is uncertain. Sequenced here: peripheral blood, sampled on day 0 of MenACWY control vaccination. The origin of this receptor is an adult in good health. CDR3 DNA: TGTGCCAGCAGCCCGCTGCGAGTATCCACCGGGGAGCTGTTTTTT. Its protein is CASSPLRVSTGELFF. The full variable domain, with the rest looked up from reference TRBV7-2 and TRBJ2-2, is GAGVSQSPSNKVTEKGKDVELRCDPISGHTALYWYRQSLGQGLEFLIYFQGNSAPDKSGLPSDRFSAERTGGSVSTLTIQRTQQEDSAVYLCASSPLRVSTGELFFGEGSRLTVL.